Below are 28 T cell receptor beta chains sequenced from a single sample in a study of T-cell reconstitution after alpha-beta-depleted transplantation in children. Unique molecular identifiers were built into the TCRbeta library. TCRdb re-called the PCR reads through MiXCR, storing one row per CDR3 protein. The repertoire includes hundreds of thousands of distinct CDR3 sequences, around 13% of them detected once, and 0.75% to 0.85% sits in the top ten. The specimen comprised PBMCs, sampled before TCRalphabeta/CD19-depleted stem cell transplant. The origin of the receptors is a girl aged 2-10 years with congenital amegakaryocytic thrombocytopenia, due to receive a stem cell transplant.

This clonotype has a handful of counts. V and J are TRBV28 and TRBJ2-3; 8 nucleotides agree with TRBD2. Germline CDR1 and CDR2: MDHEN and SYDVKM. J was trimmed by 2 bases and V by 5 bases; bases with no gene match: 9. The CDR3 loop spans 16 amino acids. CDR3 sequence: CASSLLTSGDTDTQYF. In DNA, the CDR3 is TGTGCCAGCAGTCTCTTAACTAGCGGAGACACAGATACGCAGTATTTT.

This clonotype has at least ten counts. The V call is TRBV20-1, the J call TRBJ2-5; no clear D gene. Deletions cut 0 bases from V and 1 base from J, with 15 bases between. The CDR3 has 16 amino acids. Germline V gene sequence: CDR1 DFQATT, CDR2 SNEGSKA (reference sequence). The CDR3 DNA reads TGCAGTGCTAGAGATGCGGAAGTGGGCGTCCAAGAGACCCAGTACTTC. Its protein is CSARDAEVGVQETQYF.

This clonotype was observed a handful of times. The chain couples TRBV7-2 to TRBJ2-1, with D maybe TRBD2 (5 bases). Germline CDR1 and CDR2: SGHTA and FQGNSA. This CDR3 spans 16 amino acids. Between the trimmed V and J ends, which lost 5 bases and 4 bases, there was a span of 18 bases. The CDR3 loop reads CASSTLGWGVYNEQFF. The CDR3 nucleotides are TGTGCCAGCAGCACCCTAGGGTGGGGAGTTTACAATGAGCAGTTCTTC.

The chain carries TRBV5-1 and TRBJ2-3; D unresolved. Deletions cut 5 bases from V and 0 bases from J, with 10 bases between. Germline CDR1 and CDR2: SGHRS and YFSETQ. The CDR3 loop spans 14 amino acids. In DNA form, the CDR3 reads TGCGCCAGCAGGAGTGAGTTAAGCACAGATACGCAGTATTTT. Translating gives CASRSELSTDTQYF.

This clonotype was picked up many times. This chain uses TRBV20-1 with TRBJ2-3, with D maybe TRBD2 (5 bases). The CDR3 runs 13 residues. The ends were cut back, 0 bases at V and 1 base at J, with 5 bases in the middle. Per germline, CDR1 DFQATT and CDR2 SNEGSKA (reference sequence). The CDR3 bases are TGCAGTGCTAGAGAGGAGGGCACAGATACGCAGTATTTT. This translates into CSAREEGTDTQYF.

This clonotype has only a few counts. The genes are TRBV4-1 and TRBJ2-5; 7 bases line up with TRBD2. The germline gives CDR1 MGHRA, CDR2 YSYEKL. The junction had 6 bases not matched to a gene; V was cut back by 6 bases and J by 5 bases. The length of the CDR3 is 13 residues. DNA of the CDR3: TGCGCCAGCAGGGGCGCGGGAGCTGAGACCCAGTACTTC. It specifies CASRGAGAETQYF.

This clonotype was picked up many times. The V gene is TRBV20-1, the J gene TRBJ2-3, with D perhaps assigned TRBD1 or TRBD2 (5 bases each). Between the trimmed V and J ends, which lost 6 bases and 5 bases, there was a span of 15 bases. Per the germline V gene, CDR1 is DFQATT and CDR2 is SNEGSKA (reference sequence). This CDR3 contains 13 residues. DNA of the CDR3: TGCAGTGCCACGGGGCCACAGGAAGATACGCAGTATTTT. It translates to CSATGPQEDTQYF.

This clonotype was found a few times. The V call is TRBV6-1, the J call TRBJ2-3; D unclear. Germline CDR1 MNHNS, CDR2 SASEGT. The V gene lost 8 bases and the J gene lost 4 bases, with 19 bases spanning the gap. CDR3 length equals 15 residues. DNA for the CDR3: TGTGCCAGCGCGGAAGGCGGCAGCTTATCAGATACGCAGTATTTT. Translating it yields CASAEGGSLSDTQYF.

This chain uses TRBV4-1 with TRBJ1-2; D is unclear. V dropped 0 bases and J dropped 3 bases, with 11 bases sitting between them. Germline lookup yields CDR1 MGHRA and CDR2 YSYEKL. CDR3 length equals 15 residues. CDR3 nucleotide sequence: TGCGCCAGCAGCCAAGATTCCGGCAGTTACTATGGCTACACCTTC. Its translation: CASSQDSGSYYGYTF.

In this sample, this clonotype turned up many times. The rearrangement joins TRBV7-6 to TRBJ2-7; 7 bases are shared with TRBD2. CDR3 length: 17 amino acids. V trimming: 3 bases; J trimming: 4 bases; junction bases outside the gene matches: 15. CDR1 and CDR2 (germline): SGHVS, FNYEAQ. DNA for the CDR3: TGTGCCAGCAGCTTTGGGTCAGGGAGGGTCTTCTCGTACGAGCAGTACTTC. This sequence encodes CASSFGSGRVFSYEQYF.

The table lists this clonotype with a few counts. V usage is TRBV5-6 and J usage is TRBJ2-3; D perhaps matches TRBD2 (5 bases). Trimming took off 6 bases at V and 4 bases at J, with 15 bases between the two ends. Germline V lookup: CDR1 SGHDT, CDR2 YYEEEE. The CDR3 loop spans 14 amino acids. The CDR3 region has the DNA TGTGCCAGCACCGTACGACTACCTTCAGATACGCAGTATTTT. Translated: CASTVRLPSDTQYF.

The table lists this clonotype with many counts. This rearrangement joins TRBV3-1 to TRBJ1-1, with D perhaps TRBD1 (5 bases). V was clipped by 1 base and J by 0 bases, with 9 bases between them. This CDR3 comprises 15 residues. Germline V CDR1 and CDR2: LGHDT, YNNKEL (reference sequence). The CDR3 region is CASSQAGRMNTEAFF. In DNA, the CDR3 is TGTGCCAGCAGCCAAGCGGGACGGATGAACACTGAAGCTTTCTTT. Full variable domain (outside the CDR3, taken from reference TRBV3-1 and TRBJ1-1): DTAVSQTPKYLVTQMGNDKSIKCEQNLGHDTMYWYKQDSKKFLKIMFSYNNKELIINETVPNRFSPKSPDKAHLNLHINSLELGDSAVYFCASSQAGRMNTEAFFGQGTRLTVV.

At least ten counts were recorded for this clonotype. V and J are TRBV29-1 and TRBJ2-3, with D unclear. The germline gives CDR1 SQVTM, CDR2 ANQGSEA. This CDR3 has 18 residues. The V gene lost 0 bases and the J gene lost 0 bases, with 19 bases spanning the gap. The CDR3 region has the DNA TGCAGCGTTGAAGAGGGTACAAACTCGTACTCTAGCACAGATACGCAGTATTTT. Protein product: CSVEEGTNSYSSTDTQYF.

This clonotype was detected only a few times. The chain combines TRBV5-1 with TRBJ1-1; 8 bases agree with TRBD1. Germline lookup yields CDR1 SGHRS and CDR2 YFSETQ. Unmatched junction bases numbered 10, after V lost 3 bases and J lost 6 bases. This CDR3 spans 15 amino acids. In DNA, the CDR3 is TGCGCCAGCAGCTCACCCGGGACAGGACGGCCTGAAGCTTTCTTT. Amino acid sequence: CASSSPGTGRPEAFF.

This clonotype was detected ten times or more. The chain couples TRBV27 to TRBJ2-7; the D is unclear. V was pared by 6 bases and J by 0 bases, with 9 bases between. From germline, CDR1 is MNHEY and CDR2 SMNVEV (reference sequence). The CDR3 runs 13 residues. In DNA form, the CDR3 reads TGTGCCAGCAGCATCCTGAGCTCCTACGAGCAGTACTTC. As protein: CASSILSSYEQYF.

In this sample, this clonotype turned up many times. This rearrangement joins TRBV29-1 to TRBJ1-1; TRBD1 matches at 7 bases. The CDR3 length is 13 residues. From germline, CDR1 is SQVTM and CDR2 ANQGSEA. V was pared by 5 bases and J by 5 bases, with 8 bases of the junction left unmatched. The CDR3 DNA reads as TGCAGCGTTACGACAGGGACAAGGACTGAAGCTTTCTTT. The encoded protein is CSVTTGTRTEAFF.

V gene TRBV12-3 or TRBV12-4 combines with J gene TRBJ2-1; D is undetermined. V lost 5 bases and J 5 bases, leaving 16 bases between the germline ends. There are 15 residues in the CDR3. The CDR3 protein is CASSMGSGVDNEQFF. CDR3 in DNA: TGTGCCAGCAGTATGGGTAGTGGAGTCGACAATGAGCAGTTCTTC.

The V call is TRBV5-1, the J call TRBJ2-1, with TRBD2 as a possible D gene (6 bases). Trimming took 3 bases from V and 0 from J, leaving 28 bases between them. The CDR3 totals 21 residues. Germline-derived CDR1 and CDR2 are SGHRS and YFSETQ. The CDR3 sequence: CASSSRRGQLSLISSYNEQFF. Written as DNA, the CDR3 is TGCGCCAGCAGCTCCAGGAGGGGCCAGCTTTCCTTGATTAGCTCCTACAATGAGCAGTTCTTC.

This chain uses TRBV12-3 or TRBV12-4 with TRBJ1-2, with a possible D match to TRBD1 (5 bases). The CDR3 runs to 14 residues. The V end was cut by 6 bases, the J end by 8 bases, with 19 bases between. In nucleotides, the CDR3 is TGTGCCAGCAGAGTGGGATCAGGGACCAGAGGCTACACCTTC. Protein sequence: CASRVGSGTRGYTF.

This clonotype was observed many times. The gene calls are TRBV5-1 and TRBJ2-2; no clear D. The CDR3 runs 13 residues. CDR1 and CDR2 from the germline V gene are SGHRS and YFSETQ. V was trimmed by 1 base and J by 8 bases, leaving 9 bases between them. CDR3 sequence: CASSLYGVGELFF. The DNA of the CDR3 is TGCGCCAGCAGCTTGTATGGTGTGGGGGAGCTGTTTTTT. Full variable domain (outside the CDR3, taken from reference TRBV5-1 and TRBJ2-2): KAGVTQTPRYLIKTRGQQVTLSCSPISGHRSVSWYQQTPGQGLQFLFEYFSETQRNKGNFPGRFSGRQFSNSRSEMNVSTLELGDSALYLCASSLYGVGELFFGEGSRLTVL.

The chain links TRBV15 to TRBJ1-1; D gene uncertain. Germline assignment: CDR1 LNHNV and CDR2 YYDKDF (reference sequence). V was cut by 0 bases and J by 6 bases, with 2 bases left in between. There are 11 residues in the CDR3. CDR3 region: CATSRDSEAFF. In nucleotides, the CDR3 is TGTGCCACCAGCAGAGATTCTGAAGCTTTCTTT.

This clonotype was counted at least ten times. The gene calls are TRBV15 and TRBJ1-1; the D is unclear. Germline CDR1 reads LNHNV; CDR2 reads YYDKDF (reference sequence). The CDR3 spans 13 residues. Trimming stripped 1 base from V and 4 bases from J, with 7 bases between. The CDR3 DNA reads TGTGCCACCAGCAGAGCAGGTAGCACTGAAGCTTTCTTT. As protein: CATSRAGSTEAFF.

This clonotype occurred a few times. The CDR3 DNA is TGTGCCAGCAGCCTCGGGGAGTGGCCCTACAATGAGCAGTTCTTC. Translation: CASSLGEWPYNEQFF. V is TRBV7-3 and J is TRBJ2-1, with a possible D match to TRBD2 (5 bases). CDR1 and CDR2 (germline): SGHTA, FQGTGA. V was pared by 5 bases and J by 2 bases, with 13 bases between. The CDR3 consists of 15 residues.

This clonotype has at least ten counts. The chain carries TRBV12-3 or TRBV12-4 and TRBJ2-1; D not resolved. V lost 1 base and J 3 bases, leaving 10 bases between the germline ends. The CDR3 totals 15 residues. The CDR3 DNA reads TGTGCCAGCAGTTTAGGAGGAAAACTCTACAATGAGCAGTTCTTC. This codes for CASSLGGKLYNEQFF.

The CDR3 DNA is TGTGCCATCAGTGGCTTGAAGGGGGCGAACGAGCAGTACTTC. This gives the protein CAISGLKGANEQYF. The chain has TRBV10-3 and TRBJ2-7, with 7 bases that match TRBD1. The CDR3 spans 14 residues. Germline V lookup: CDR1 ENHRY, CDR2 SYGVKD. J lost 5 bases, V lost 4 bases, and 8 bases had no gene match.

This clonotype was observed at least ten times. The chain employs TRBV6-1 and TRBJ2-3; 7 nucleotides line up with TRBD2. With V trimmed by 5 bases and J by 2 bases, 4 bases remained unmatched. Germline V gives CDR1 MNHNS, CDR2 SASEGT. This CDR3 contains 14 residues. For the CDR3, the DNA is TGTGCCAGCAGTCCGCGGGGGAACACAGATACGCAGTATTTT. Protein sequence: CASSPRGNTDTQYF.

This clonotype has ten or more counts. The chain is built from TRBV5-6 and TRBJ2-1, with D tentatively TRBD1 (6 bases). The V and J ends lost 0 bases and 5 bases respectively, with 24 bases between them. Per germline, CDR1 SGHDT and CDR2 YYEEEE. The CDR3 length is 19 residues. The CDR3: CASSLASWTEGSVNNEQFF. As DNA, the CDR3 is TGTGCCAGCAGCTTGGCCTCCTGGACAGAGGGATCCGTTAACAATGAGCAGTTCTTC.

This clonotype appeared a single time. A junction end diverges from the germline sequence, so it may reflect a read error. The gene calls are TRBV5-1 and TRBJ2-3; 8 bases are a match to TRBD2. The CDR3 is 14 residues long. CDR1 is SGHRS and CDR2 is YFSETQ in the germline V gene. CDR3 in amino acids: CGSSAGTRSDTQYF. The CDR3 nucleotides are TGCGGCAGCAGCGCCGGGACTAGGTCAGATACGCAGTATTTT.